Below, 6 T cell receptor beta chains from the same sample are listed, as sequenced in a study of identical twins. TCRdb re-derived calls from the 5' RACE reads in MiXCR, one entry per CDR3 protein. The repertoire holds about 520,000 distinct CDR3 sequences, with roughly a fifth as singletons. These same records also appear under a second study, on T cells expressing NK-cell markers.

The sequencing sample was made of CD4+ T cells sorted from blood. The receptors were sampled from a woman aged 18-30 years in good health.

This clonotype was counted ten times or more. The CDR3: CASSDRTSGERVFF. CDR3 DNA sequence: TGTGCCAGCAGCGACAGGACTAGCGGGGAACGTGTTTTCTTC. The rearrangement links TRBV7-2 to TRBJ2-1; TRBD2 aligns across 12 bases. CDR3 length: 14 amino acids. Germline V gene sequence: CDR1 SGHTA, CDR2 FQGNSA. Germline trimming cut 5 bases from V and 16 bases from J; bases unmatched to any gene: 12.

This clonotype has just a few counts. The CDR3 DNA is TGTGCCAGCAGTCCGTCGGACTTAGCGGGGGGCCCCTCCTACGAGCAGTACTTC. Its translation is CASSPSDLAGGPSYEQYF. The chain links TRBV25-1 to TRBJ2-7; 10 bases are a match to TRBD2. V was clipped by 5 bases and J by 0 bases; unmatched bases: 13. The CDR3 is made up of 18 amino acids. The V gene's germline CDR1 is MGHDK and CDR2 SYGVNS.

V gene TRBV25-1 combines with J gene TRBJ2-5; D possibly matches TRBD1 or TRBD2 (6 bases each). Germline V gene sequence: CDR1 MGHDK, CDR2 SYGVNS. Trimming shortened V by 2 bases and J by 4 bases, and 14 bases separated the two germline ends. The CDR3 runs to 15 residues. The CDR3 coding sequence is TGTGCCAGCAGTGAAGGGGGGCTTAAAGGAGAGACCCAGTACTTC. Amino acid sequence: CASSEGGLKGETQYF.

The gene calls are TRBV5-5 and TRBJ1-1, with 8 bases that match TRBD1. The CDR3 sequence is 17 residues long. Germline-derived CDR1 and CDR2 are SGHKS and YYEKEE (reference sequence). J gave up 0 bases and V 5 bases, and 12 bases lay outside the gene matches. CDR3 loop: CASRRGQGGGLNTEAFF. DNA of the CDR3: TGTGCCAGCAGAAGAGGACAGGGTGGGGGATTGAACACTGAAGCTTTCTTT.

The rearrangement links TRBV2 to TRBJ1-1; D is uncertain. CDR3 length: 13 residues. CDR1 and CDR2 (germline): SNHLY, FYNNEI. Between the trimmed V and J ends, which lost 8 bases and 1 base, there was a span of 11 bases. The CDR3 bases are TGTGCCAGCTTAGAGCCAGCGAACACTGAAGCTTTCTTT. Translation: CASLEPANTEAFF.

The chain combines TRBV20-1 with TRBJ2-3; the D gene could be TRBD1 or TRBD2 (6 bases each). The germline V gene encodes CDR1 DFQATT and CDR2 SNEGSKA (reference sequence). The CDR3 length is 16 residues. The V gene lost 1 base and the J gene lost 7 bases, with 21 bases spanning the gap. For the CDR3, the DNA is TGCAGTGCTAGAGCCCGGTCAGGGGAGGCCCCTTATACGCAGTATTTT. Residues: CSARARSGEAPYTQYF.